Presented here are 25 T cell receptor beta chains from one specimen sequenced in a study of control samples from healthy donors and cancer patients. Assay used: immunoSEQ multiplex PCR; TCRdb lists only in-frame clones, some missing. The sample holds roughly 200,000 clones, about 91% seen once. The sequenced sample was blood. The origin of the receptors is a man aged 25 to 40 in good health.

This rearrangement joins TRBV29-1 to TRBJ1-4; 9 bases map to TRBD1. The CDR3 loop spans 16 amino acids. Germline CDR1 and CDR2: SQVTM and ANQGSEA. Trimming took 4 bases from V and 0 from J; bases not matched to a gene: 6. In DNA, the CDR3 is TGCAGCGTTGGGCGAGGGGACAGGGCAACTAATGAAAAACTGTTTTTT. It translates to CSVGRGDRATNEKLFF.

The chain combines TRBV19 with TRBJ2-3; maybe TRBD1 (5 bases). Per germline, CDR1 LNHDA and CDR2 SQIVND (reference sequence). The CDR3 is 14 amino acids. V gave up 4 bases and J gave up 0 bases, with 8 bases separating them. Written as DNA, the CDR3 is TGTGCCAGTAGTAAGGGGTGGAGCACAGATACGCAGTATTTT. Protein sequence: CASSKGWSTDTQYF.

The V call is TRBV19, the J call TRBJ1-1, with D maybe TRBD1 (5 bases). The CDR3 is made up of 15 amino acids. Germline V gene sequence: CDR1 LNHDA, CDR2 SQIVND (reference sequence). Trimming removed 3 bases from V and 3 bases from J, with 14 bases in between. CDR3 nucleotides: TGTGCCAGTAGTATCCCGCAGGGATCGGACACTGAAGCTTTCTTT. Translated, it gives CASSIPQGSDTEAFF.

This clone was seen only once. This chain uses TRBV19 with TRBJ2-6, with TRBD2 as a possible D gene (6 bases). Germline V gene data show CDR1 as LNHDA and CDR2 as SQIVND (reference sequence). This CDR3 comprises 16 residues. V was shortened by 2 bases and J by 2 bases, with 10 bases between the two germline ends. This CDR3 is CASSITGDPGANVLTF. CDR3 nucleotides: TGTGCCAGTAGTATAACGGGGGACCCTGGGGCCAACGTCCTGACTTTC.

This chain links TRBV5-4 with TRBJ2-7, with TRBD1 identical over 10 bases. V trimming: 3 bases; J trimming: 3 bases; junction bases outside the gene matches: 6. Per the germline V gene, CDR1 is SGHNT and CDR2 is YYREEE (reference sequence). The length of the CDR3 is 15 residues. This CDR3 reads CASSSRDRGIYEQYF. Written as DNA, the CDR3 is TGTGCCAGCAGCTCCCGGGACAGGGGAATCTACGAGCAGTACTTC.

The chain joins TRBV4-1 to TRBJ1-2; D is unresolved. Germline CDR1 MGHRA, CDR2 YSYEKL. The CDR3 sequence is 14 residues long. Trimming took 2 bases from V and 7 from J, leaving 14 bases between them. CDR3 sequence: CASSQQNREVGYTF. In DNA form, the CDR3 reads TGCGCCAGCAGCCAACAAAACCGGGAGGTTGGCTACACCTTC.

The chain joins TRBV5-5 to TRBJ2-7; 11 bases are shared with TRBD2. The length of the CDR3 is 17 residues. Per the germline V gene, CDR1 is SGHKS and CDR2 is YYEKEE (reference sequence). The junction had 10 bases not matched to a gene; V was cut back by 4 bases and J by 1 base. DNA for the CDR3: TGTGCCAGCAGCCAGGGGCCGGGACTAGCGGATTCCTACGAGCAGTACTTC. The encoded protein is CASSQGPGLADSYEQYF.

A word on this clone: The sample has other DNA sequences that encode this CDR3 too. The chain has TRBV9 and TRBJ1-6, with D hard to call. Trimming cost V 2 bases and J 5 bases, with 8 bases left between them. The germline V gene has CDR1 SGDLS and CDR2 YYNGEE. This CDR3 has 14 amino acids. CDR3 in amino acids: CASSVGGDNSPLHF. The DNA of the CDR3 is TGTGCCAGCAGCGTCGGTGGGGATAATTCACCCCTCCACTTT.

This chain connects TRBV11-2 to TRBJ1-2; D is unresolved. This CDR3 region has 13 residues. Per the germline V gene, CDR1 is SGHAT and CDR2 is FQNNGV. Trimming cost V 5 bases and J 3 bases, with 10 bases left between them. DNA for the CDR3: TGTGCCAGCAGCCCGGGGTGGGACTATGGCTACACCTTC. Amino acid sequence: CASSPGWDYGYTF. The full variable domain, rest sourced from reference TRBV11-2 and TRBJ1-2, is EAGVAQSPRYKIIEKRQSVAFWCNPISGHATLYWYQQILGQGPKLLIQFQNNGVVDDSQLPKDRFSAERLKGVDSTLKIQPAKLEDSAVYLCASSPGWDYGYTFGSGTRLTVV.

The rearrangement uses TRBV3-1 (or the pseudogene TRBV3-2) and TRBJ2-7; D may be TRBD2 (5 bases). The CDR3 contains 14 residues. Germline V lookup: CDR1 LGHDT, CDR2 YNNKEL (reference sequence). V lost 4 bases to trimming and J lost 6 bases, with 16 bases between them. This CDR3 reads CASSLTAASVEQYF. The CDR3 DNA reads TGTGCCAGCAGCCTCACAGCGGCCTCGGTCGAGCAGTACTTC.

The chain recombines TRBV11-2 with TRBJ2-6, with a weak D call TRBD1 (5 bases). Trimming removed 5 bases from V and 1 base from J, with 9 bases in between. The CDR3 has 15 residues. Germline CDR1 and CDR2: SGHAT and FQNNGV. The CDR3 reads CASSAAGSGANVLTF. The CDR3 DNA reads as TGTGCCAGCAGCGCGGCAGGGTCTGGGGCCAACGTCCTGACTTTC.

The CDR3 DNA is TGTGCCAGTAGTAACATGAATTTCGGAAATCAGCCCCAGCATTTT. As protein: CASSNMNFGNQPQHF. The rearrangement joins TRBV19 to TRBJ1-5, with no clear D. Germline CDR1 and CDR2: LNHDA and SQIVND (reference sequence). Trimming shortened V by 4 bases and J by 4 bases, and 14 bases separated the two germline ends. The CDR3 sequence is 15 residues long.

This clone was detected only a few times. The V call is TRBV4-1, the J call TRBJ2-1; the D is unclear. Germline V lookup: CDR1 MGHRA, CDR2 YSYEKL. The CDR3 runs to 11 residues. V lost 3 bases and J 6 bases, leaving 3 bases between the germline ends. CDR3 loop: CASSHVNEQFF. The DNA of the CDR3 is TGCGCCAGCAGCCACGTCAATGAGCAGTTCTTC.

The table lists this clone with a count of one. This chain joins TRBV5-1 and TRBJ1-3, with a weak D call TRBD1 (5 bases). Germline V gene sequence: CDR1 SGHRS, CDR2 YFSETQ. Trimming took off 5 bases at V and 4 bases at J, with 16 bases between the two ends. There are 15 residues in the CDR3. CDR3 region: CASSPQTVTGNTIYF. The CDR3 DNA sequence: TGCGCCAGCAGTCCTCAGACAGTGACAGGAAACACCATATATTTT.

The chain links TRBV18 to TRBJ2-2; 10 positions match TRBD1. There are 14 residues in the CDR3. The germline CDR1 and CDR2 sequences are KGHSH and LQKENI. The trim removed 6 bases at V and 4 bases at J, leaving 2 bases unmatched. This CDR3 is CASSRTGGTGELFF. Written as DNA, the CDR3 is TGTGCCAGCTCCCGGACAGGGGGCACCGGGGAGCTGTTTTTT.

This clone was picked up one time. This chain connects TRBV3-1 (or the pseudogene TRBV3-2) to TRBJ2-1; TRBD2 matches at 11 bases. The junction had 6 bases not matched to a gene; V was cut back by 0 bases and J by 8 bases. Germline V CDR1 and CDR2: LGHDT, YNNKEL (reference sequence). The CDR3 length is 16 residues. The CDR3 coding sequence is TGTGCCAGCAGCCAAGATATTAGCGGGGGGGCGGATGAGCAGTTCTTC. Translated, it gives CASSQDISGGADEQFF.

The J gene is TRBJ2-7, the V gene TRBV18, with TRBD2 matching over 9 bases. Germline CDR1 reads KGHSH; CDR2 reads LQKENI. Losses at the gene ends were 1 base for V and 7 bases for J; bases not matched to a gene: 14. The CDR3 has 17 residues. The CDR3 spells CASSPRVSGGPGGEQYF. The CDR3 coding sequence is TGTGCCAGCTCACCACGGGTTAGCGGGGGACCAGGTGGAGAGCAGTACTTC. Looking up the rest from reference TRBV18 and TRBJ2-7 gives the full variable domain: NAGVMQNPRHLVRRRGQEARLRCSPMKGHSHVYWYRQLPEEGLKFMVYLQKENIIDESGMPKERFSAEFPKEGPSILRIQQVVRGDSAAYFCASSPRVSGGPGGEQYFGPGTRLTVT.

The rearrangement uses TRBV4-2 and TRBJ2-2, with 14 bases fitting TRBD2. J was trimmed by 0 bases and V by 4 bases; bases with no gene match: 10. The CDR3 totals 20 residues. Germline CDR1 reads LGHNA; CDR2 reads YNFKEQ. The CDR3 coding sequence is TGTGCCAGCAGCCCTGCCGGACTAGCGGGGGGCTCCGCGAACACCGGGGAGCTGTTTTTT. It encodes CASSPAGLAGGSANTGELFF.

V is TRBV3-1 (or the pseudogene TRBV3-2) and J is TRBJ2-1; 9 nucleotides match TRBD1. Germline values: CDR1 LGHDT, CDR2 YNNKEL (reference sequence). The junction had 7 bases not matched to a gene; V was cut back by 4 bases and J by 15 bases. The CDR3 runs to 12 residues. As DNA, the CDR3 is TGTGCCAGCAGCCTCGAAGGGGACAGGGTGTTCTTC. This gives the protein CASSLEGDRVFF.

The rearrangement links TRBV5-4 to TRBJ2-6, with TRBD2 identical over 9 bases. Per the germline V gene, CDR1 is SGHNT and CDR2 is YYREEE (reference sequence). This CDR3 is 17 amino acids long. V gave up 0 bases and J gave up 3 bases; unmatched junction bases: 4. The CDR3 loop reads CASSLGGGAYGANVLTF. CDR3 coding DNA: TGTGCCAGCAGCTTGGGCGGGGGGGCGTATGGGGCCAACGTCCTGACTTTC.

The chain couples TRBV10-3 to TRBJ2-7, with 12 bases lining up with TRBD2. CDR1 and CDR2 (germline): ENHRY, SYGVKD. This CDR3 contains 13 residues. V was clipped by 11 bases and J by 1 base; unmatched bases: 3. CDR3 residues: CAVLAGGSYEQYF. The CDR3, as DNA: TGTGCCGTACTAGCGGGGGGTTCCTACGAGCAGTACTTC.

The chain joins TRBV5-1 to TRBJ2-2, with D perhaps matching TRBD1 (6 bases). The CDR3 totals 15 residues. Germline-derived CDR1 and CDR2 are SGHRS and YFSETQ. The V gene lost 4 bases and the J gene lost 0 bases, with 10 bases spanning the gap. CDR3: CASSQDSPNTGELFF. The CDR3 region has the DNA TGCGCCAGCAGCCAGGACAGCCCGAACACCGGGGAGCTGTTTTTT.

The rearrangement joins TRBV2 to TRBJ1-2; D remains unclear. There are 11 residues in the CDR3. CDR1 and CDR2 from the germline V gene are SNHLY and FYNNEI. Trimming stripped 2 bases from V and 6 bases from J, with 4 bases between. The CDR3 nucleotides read TGTGCCAGCAGTGAACAGGATGGCTACACCTTC. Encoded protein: CASSEQDGYTF.

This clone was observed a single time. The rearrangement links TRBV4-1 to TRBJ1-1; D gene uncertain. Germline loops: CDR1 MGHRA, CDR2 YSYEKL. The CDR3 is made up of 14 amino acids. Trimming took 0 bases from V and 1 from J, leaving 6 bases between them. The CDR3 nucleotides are TGCGCCAGCAGCCAAGAAAAAGGGAACACTGAAGCTTTCTTT. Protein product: CASSQEKGNTEAFF.

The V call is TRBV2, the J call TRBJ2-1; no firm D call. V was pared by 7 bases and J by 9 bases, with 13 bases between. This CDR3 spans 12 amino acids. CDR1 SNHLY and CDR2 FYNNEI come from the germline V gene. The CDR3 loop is CASTDQQAEQFF. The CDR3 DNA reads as TGTGCCAGCACCGACCAACAAGCTGAGCAGTTCTTC.